The entry below gives a single TCR beta chain sequence along with its context. In the authors' methods: Cell counts per sample came from amplifying reference gene primers. Clones were read by immunoSEQ multiplex PCR, and TCRdb kept only the in-frame ones, dropping some. V and J calls and clone size come straight from that table; D and trimming were deduced from the DNA. Altogether approximately 240,000 clones are present, about 83% being singletons, with the ten largest covering around 6%. These data come from a study of blood T cell repertoires in COVID-19. Whole-study context: The samples span acute and convalescent COVID-19 from the United States, Italy and Spain. Sample material is recorded as cDNA or gDNA derived from T cells, B-cell-depleted T cells, or PBMCs.

CDR3 length equals 15 residues. V was cut by 5 bases and J by 1 base, with 11 bases left in between. Germline V CDR1 and CDR2: SGHAT, FQDESV (reference sequence). The source material was peripheral blood. The chain couples TRBV11-1 to TRBJ2-2; D possibly corresponds to TRBD1 (6 bases). The sequence was obtained from a human donor in a cohort sampled during active COVID-19. CDR3 sequence reads: CASSDRFENTGELFF. DNA of the CDR3: TGTGCCAGCAGCGACAGGTTTGAGAACACCGGGGAGCTGTTTTTT. Full variable domain (missing parts from reference TRBV11-1 and TRBJ2-2): EAEVAQSPRYKITEKSQAVAFWCDPISGHATLYWYRQILGQGPELLVQFQDESVVDDSQLPKDRFSAERLKGVDSTLKIQPAELGDSAMYLCASSDRFENTGELFFGEGSRLTVL.